These 10 T cell receptor beta chains were sequenced from one sample in a study of vaccination effects on CD4 cells after COVID-19. Some clones are missing from TCRdb's copy, which holds only in-frame ones; the method was immunoSEQ multiplex PCR. This table has around 15,000 clones, about 75% appearing once. Antigen-specific CD4+ T cells expanded by the ViraFEST assay with viral peptide pools were then sequenced. When around nine days of culture had elapsed, CD4+ T cells were isolated. The cohort was immunized with two doses of either the BNT162b2 or mRNA-1273 vaccine. These TCRs are of unknown antigen specificity. Material: CD4+ T cells from PBMCs cultured with HCoV-NL63 spike peptides, obtained after COVID-19 vaccination. Every receptor here comes from a human donor who received a COVID-19 vaccine.

The rearrangement uses TRBV9 and TRBJ1-2; D is perhaps TRBD1 (6 bases). V was pared by 5 bases and J by 4 bases, with 12 bases between. The CDR3 is made up of 13 amino acids. CDR1 SGDLS and CDR2 YYNGEE come from the germline V gene. The CDR3 sequence is CASRGRGAYGYTF. The CDR3 region has the DNA TGTGCCAGCAGAGGCAGGGGTGCCTATGGCTACACCTTC.

The gene calls are TRBV27 and TRBJ2-5, with D maybe TRBD2 (5 bases). Looked up from germline, CDR1 is MNHEY and CDR2 is SMNVEV (reference sequence). This CDR3 is 14 amino acids long. V dropped 1 base and J dropped 3 bases, with 9 bases sitting between them. CDR3 in DNA: TGTGCCAGCAGTTTATGGTCCGGGGAAGAGACCCAGTACTTC. Translation gives CASSLWSGEETQYF.

This clone was seen a few times. The chain recombines TRBV29-1 with TRBJ2-7; D call uncertain. CDR3 size: 15 residues. V gave up 7 bases and J gave up 3 bases, with 22 bases separating them. CDR1 and CDR2 (germline): SQVTM, ANQGSEA. The CDR3 bases are TGCAGCGGGGCATCGCGCACTTCCTTCTACTACGAGCAGTACTTC. It codes for CSGASRTSFYYEQYF.

The CDR3, as DNA: TGTGCCAGCAGCCTAAGCTGGTATAGCACAGATACGCAGTATTTT. This codes for CASSLSWYSTDTQYF. The gene calls are TRBV7-2 and TRBJ2-3; D is uncertain. The germline V gene encodes CDR1 SGHTA and CDR2 FQGNSA. V lost 5 bases and J 0 bases, leaving 12 bases between the germline ends. The CDR3 runs to 15 residues.

V usage is TRBV7-9 and J usage is TRBJ2-7; D may be TRBD2 (6 bases). The germline V gene encodes CDR1 SEHNR and CDR2 FQNEAQ (reference sequence). The CDR3 runs to 14 residues. V gave up 4 bases and J gave up 9 bases, with 19 bases separating them. CDR3 loop: CASSYTGLRGGQYF. CDR3 nucleotides: TGTGCCAGCAGCTACACCGGGTTGCGGGGTGGGCAGTACTTC.

The table lists this clone with a few counts. V gene TRBV19 combines with J gene TRBJ1-4, with D unresolved. Trimming stripped 6 bases from V and 7 bases from J, with 12 bases between. Germline V gene data show CDR1 as LNHDA and CDR2 as SQIVND (reference sequence). The CDR3 length is 13 residues. This CDR3 reads CASRGSPGEKLFF. The CDR3 DNA follows: TGTGCCAGTAGAGGTTCCCCAGGTGAAAAACTGTTTTTT.

The sample holds a few counts of this clone. This rearrangement joins TRBV30 to TRBJ1-6; D gene uncertain. CDR3 length: 14 residues. V was pared by 0 bases and J by 7 bases, with 10 bases between. The germline CDR1 and CDR2 sequences are GTSNPN and SVGIG (reference sequence). The CDR3 reads CAWSVGAINSPLHF. The CDR3 nucleotides are TGTGCCTGGAGTGTAGGAGCTATAAATTCACCCCTCCACTTT.

This clone was picked up a small number of times. The chain uses TRBV11-2 and TRBJ1-1; D uncertain. The CDR3 extends over 15 amino acids. Trimming pared 7 bases from V and 1 base from J, leaving 16 bases between. Germline CDR1 SGHAT, CDR2 FQNNGV. DNA of the CDR3: TGTGCCAGCAATCTAGGGTGGGTTACGAACACTGAAGCTTTCTTT. It yields the protein CASNLGWVTNTEAFF.

This chain connects TRBV24-1 to TRBJ2-1, with TRBD2 matching 8 bases. CDR3 length equals 16 residues. V shed 3 bases and J 1 base; nucleotides not matched to a gene: 4. CDR1 is KGHDR, CDR2 SFDVKD, per germline. CDR3 residues: CATSDAGGASYNEQFF. The CDR3 DNA reads as TGTGCCACCAGTGATGCGGGGGGAGCATCCTACAATGAGCAGTTCTTC.

The genes are TRBV19 and TRBJ2-2; 7 nucleotides align to TRBD2. Trimming took 5 bases from V and 1 from J; bases not matched to a gene: 7. CDR1 is LNHDA and CDR2 is SQIVND in the germline V gene (reference sequence). The CDR3 sequence is 16 residues long. The CDR3 DNA follows: TGTGCCAGTAGTGTCGGCCTAGCGGTGAACACCGGGGAGCTGTTTTTT. This translates into CASSVGLAVNTGELFF. Based on the CDR3 plus reference TRBV19 and TRBJ2-2, the full variable domain is DGGITQSPKYLFRKEGQNVTLSCEQNLNHDAMYWYRQDPGQGLRLIYYSQIVNDFQKGDIAEGYSVSREKKESFPLTVTSAQKNPTAFYLCASSVGLAVNTGELFFGEGSRLTVL.